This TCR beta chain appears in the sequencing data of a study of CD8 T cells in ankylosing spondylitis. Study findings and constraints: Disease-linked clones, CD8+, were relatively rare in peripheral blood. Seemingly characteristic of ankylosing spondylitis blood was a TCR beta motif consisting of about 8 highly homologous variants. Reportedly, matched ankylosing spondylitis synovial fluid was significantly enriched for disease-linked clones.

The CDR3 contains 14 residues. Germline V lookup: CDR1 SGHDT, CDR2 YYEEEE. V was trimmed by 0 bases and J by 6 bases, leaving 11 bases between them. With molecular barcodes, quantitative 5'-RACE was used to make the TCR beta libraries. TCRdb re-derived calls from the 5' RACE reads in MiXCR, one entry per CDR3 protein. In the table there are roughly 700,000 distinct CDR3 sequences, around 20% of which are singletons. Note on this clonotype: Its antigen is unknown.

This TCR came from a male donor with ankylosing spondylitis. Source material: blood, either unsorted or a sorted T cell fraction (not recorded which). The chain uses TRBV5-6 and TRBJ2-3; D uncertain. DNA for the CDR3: TGTGCCAGCAGCTTGGCCAGACTTCGGGATACGCAGTATTTT. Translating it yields CASSLARLRDTQYF.